Below are 4 T cell receptor beta chains sequenced from a single sample in a study of radiation and T cells in renal cell carcinoma. As for treatment: 15 Gy SBRT to primary tumor, nephrectomy 4 weeks later. The protocol was immunoSEQ multiplex PCR, while the TCRdb copy is restricted to in-frame clones and leaves out a portion. The sample has more than 15,000 clones; approximately 51% are singletons. Sample: tumor tissue, taken from a patient whose treatment included radiotherapy and nephrectomy. Receptor source: an older woman with renal cell carcinoma.

The CDR3 sequence is CASSVVPGGSYEQYF. The CDR3 bases are TGTGCCAGCAGCGTAGTCCCGGGGGGCTCCTACGAGCAGTACTTC. The rearrangement joins TRBV5-4 to TRBJ2-7; TRBD2 matches 7 bases. Trimming cost V 4 bases and J 0 bases; bases outside gene matches: 7. Germline CDR1 SGHNT, CDR2 YYREEE (reference sequence). The CDR3 consists of 15 residues.

This chain links TRBV18 with TRBJ2-7, with TRBD2 matching over 7 bases. V lost 2 bases to trimming and J lost 3 bases; unmatched junction nucleotides: 1. Per germline, CDR1 KGHSH and CDR2 LQKENI. The CDR3 covers 13 residues. DNA of the CDR3: TGTGCCAGCTCACCAGGGGGGGGCTACGAGCAGTACTTC. Translating it yields CASSPGGGYEQYF. Combining the CDR3 with reference TRBV18 and TRBJ2-7 gives the whole variable domain NAGVMQNPRHLVRRRGQEARLRCSPMKGHSHVYWYRQLPEEGLKFMVYLQKENIIDESGMPKERFSAEFPKEGPSILRIQQVVRGDSAAYFCASSPGGGYEQYFGPGTRLTVT.

This clone was picked up one time. A much larger clone differs from this one at a single base, so this may be a read error. This sample also contains other DNA sequences that code for the same CDR3. The CDR3 coding sequence is TGTGCCAGCAGCCTAAACACTGAAGCTTTCTTT. Amino acid sequence: CASSLNTEAFF. This chain connects TRBV5-6 to TRBJ1-1, with D hard to call. In germline, CDR1 is SGHDT, CDR2 YYEEEE. The CDR3 is made up of 11 amino acids. V gave up 4 bases and J gave up 2 bases, with 3 bases separating them.

The table lists this clone with a few counts. The chain employs TRBV6-1 and TRBJ1-5; D unclear. The CDR3 extends over 12 amino acids. Trimming stripped 2 bases from V and 5 bases from J, with 4 bases between. The V gene's germline CDR1 is MNHNS and CDR2 SASEGT. The DNA of the CDR3 is TGTGCCAGCAGTGAAAGGTATCAGCCCCAGCATTTT. Translated, it gives CASSERYQPQHF.